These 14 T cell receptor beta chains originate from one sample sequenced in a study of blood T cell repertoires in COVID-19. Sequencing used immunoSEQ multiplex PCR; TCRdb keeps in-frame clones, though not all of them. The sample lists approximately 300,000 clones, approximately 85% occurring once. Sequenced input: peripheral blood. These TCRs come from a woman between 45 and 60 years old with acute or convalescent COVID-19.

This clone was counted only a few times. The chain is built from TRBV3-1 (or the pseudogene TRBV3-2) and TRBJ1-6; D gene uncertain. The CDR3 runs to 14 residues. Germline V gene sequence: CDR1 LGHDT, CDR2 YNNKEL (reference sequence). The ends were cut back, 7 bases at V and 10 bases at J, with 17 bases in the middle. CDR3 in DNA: TGTGCCAGCACCAATAAAAACCCGGGGTCACCCCTCCACTTT. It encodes CASTNKNPGSPLHF.

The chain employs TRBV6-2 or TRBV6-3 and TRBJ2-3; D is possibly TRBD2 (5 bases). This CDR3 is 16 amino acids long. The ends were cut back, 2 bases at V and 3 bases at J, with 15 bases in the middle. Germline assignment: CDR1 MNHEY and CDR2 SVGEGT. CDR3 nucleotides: TGTGCCAGCAGTTACCCCGCTAGCACGGGGACAGATACGCAGTATTTT. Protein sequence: CASSYPASTGTDTQYF.

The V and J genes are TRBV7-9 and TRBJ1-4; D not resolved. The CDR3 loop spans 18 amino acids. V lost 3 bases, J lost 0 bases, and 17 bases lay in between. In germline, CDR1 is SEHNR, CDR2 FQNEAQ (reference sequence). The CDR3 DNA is TGTGCCAGCAGCTTTGGTAGGGTCTGGAGGACAACTAATGAAAAACTGTTTTTT. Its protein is CASSFGRVWRTTNEKLFF.

The chain's CDR3 is CAISAPSTSGTLTSTDTQYF. CDR3 sequence (DNA): TGTGCCATCAGTGCCCCGTCGACTAGCGGGACTTTGACAAGCACAGATACGCAGTATTTT. The chain has TRBV10-3 and TRBJ2-3; TRBD2 matches at 11 bases. From germline, CDR1 is ENHRY and CDR2 SYGVKD. The J segment lost 0 bases and the V segment lost 4 bases, leaving 15 bases of the junction unmatched. This CDR3 comprises 20 residues.

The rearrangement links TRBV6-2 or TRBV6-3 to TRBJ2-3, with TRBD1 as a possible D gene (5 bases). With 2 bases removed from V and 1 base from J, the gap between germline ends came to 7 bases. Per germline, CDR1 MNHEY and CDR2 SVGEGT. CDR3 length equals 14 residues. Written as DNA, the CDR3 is TGTGCCAGCAGTTACGTGACAGGCACAGATACGCAGTATTTT. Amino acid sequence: CASSYVTGTDTQYF.

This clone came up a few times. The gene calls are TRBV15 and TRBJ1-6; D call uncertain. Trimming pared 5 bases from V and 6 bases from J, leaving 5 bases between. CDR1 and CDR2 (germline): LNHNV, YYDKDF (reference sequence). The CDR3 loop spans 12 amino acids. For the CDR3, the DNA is TGTGCCACCAGCCCCTTTAATTCACCCCTCCACTTT. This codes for CATSPFNSPLHF.

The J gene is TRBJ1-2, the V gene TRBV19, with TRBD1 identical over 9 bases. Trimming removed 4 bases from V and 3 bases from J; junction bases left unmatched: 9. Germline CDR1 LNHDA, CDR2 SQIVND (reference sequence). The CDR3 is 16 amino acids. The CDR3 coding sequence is TGTGCCAGTAGTAACCTGCCGGGACAGGGTGACTATGGCTACACCTTC. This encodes CASSNLPGQGDYGYTF.

For the CDR3, the DNA is TGTGCCAGCAGTCGGTCGGACAGGGGTCAGGACGAGCAGTACTTC. Amino acid sequence: CASSRSDRGQDEQYF. The chain has TRBV27 and TRBJ2-7; 9 nucleotides match TRBD1. V was clipped by 5 bases and J by 5 bases; unmatched bases: 10. Germline V gives CDR1 MNHEY, CDR2 SMNVEV (reference sequence). CDR3 length: 15 amino acids.

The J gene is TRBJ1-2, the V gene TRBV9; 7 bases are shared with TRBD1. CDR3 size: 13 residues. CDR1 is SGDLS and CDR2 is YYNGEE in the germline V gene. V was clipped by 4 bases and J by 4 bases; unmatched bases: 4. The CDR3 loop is CASSPRTGYGYTF. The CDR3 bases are TGTGCCAGCAGCCCTCGGACAGGCTATGGCTACACCTTC. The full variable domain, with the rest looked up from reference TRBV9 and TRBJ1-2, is DSGVTQTPKHLITATGQRVTLRCSPRSGDLSVYWYQQSLDQGLQFLIQYYNGEERAKGNILERFSAQQFPDLHSELNLSSLELGDSALYFCASSPRTGYGYTFGSGTRLTVV.

The CDR3 region has the DNA TGTGCCAGCAGCTTACAAGCGGGAGGGCATCAGTCGCAGTATTTT. Encoded protein: CASSLQAGGHQSQYF. The chain recombines TRBV7-3 with TRBJ2-3, with TRBD2 identical over 10 bases. This CDR3 region has 15 residues. Germline V gene sequence: CDR1 SGHTA, CDR2 FQGTGA. The V gene end was trimmed by 2 bases and the J gene end by 10 bases; junction bases not matched to a gene: 9.

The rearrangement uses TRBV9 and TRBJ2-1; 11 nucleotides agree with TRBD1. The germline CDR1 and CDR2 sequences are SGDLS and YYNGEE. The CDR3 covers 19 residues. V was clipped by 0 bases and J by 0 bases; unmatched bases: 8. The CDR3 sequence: CASSVEGQGAQSSYNEQFF. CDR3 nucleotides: TGTGCCAGCAGCGTAGAAGGACAGGGGGCGCAAAGCTCCTACAATGAGCAGTTCTTC.

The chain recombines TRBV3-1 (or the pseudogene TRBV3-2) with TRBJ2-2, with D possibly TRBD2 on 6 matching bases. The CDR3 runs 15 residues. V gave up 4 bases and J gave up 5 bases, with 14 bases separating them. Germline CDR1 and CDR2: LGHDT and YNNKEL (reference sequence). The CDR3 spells CASSPTGLPTGELFF. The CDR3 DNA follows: TGTGCCAGCAGCCCAACGGGACTTCCTACCGGGGAGCTGTTTTTT.

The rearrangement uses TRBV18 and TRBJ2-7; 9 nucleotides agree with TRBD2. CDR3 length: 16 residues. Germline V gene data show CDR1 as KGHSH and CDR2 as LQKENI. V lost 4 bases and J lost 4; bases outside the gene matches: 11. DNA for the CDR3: TGTGCCAGCTCACTCACTCCTAGCGGGACCAGATACGAGCAGTACTTC. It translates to CASSLTPSGTRYEQYF.

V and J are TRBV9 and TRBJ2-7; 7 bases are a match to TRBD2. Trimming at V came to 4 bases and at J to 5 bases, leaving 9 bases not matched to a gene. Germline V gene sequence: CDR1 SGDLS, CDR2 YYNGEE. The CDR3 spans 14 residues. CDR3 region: CASSPTGTTHEQYF. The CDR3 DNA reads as TGTGCCAGCAGCCCCACGGGGACTACCCACGAGCAGTACTTC. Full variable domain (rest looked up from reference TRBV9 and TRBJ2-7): DSGVTQTPKHLITATGQRVTLRCSPRSGDLSVYWYQQSLDQGLQFLIQYYNGEERAKGNILERFSAQQFPDLHSELNLSSLELGDSALYFCASSPTGTTHEQYFGPGTRLTVT.